Listed below are T cell receptor beta chains from one sample, sequenced in a study of blood T cell repertoires in COVID-19. Profiled with immunoSEQ multiplex PCR; TCRdb holds only in-frame clones, not every one. The sample holds 200,000 or so clones, 75% to 90% seen once. Sequences were obtained from PBMCs or T cells enriched from blood (not recorded which). All receptors derive from a middle-aged woman with acute COVID-19. CDR3s include the opening cysteine and the closing phenylalanine or tryptophan. Fields, in order: V gene, D gene, clone size, J gene, CDR3 DNA, CDR3 protein. The D gene is left open where the match is weak. Clone size is not always given. Where it is, it says once, few, many or a class for expanded clones.

>TRBV2|TRBD2|NA|TRBJ2-1
TGTGCCAGCAGCCCTAATAGCGGGAGAATAGTAAATGAGCAGTTCTTC
CASSPNSGRIVNEQFF
>TRBV28|NA|NA|TRBJ2-3
TGTGCCAGCAGTCTGTTAACTAGCACAGATACGCAGTATTTT
CASSLLTSTDTQYF
>TRBV30|NA|NA|TRBJ2-7
TGTGCCTGGGGACAGTCCTACGAGCAGTACTTC
CAWGQSYEQYF
>TRBV14|NA|NA|TRBJ2-2
TGTGCCAGCAGCCGGAACCAGGGGAGTAAGGGGGAGCTGTTTTTT
CASSRNQGSKGELFF
>TRBV5-1|NA|NA|TRBJ2-1
TGCGCCAGCGGGGCAGATTACAATGAGCAGTTCTTC
CASGADYNEQFF
>TRBV29-1|NA|NA|TRBJ2-1
TGCAGCGTTGAAGGTGGAGTGGTCTATGAGCAGTTCTTC
CSVEGGVVYEQFF
>TRBV15|NA|NA|TRBJ1-4
TGTGCCACCAGAGTACAGGGAGATGAAAAACTGTTTTTT
CATRVQGDEKLFF
>TRBV5-1|TRBD2|NA|TRBJ2-1
TGCGCCAGCAGCGATGGACTAGCGGGTTACAATGAGCAGTTCTTC
CASSDGLAGYNEQFF
>TRBV10-3|TRBD1|NA|TRBJ2-5
TGTGCCATCAGTGGTCTCCCGACTCGACAGGGGGAGACCCAGTACTTC
CAISGLPTRQGETQYF
>TRBV28|TRBD1|NA|TRBJ1-3
TGTGCCAGCAGAACCGGGACAGGGGGATCTGGAAACACCATATATTTT
CASRTGTGGSGNTIYF
>TRBV5-1|TRBD1|NA|TRBJ1-2
TGCGCCAGCAGCAACCGGGACAGGACCGCTCCTATCGATGGCTACACCTTC
CASSNRDRTAPIDGYTF
>TRBV19|TRBD1|NA|TRBJ2-1
TGTGCCAGTAAACCGGGACAGGGCCGATACAATGAGCAGTTCTTC
CASKPGQGRYNEQFF
>TRBV30|NA|NA|TRBJ1-2
TGTGCCTGGAGTGTCGCCCATGGGGCGAATGGCTACACCTTC
CAWSVAHGANGYTF
>TRBV19|NA|NA|TRBJ1-1
TGTGCCAGTAGTATAGGACGCCCCCCGACAGGCGACACTGAAGCTTTCTTT
CASSIGRPPTGDTEAFF
>TRBV3-1/TRBV3-2|TRBD1|NA|TRBJ2-1
TGTGCCAGCAGCCTACGGACAGGGGGGGGCTACAATGAGCAGTTCTTC
CASSLRTGGGYNEQFF
>TRBV2|NA|once|TRBJ2-7
TGTGCCAGCAGTGAAACGGGAGTCTTCCACGAGCAGTACTTC
CASSETGVFHEQYF
>TRBV2|TRBD1|NA|TRBJ1-1
TGTGCCAGCACCAAACAGGGGGTGAACACTGAAGCTTTCTTT
CASTKQGVNTEAFF
>TRBV19|NA|NA|TRBJ1-5
TGTGCCAGTAGTGGGCAACGCAATCAGCCCCAGCATTTT
CASSGQRNQPQHF
>TRBV11-2|NA|NA|TRBJ2-2
TGTGCCAGCAGCTGGAGGGGGGGCCGGGCTGCGAACACCGGGGAGCTGTTTTTT
CASSWRGGRAANTGELFF
>TRBV10-2|NA|NA|TRBJ2-5
TGCGCCAGCAGTGATGCGCGGATGGGGGGAAAGACCCAGTACTTC
CASSDARMGGKTQYF
>TRBV19|TRBD1|NA|TRBJ1-4
TGTGCCAGTAGTATTCGGACAGGGTGGTTTGAAAAACTGTTTTTT
CASSIRTGWFEKLFF
>TRBV5-1|NA|NA|TRBJ2-5
TGCGCCAGCAGCTTAGGCTGGGGAGGAGAGACCCAGTACTTC
CASSLGWGGETQYF
>TRBV7-2|NA|NA|TRBJ1-2
TGTGCCAGCAGCTTAGTGTCAGAGGCTTATGGCTACACCTTC
CASSLVSEAYGYTF
>TRBV7-2|TRBD2|NA|TRBJ2-1
TGTGCCAGCAGCTTAGTTATGGGACTAGCGGGAGGGCCAAAGGAGCAGTTCTTC
CASSLVMGLAGGPKEQFF
>TRBV7-9|TRBD2|NA|TRBJ2-1
TGTGCCAGCAGCTTAAACGGGGGGATCGATGAGCAGTTCTTC
CASSLNGGIDEQFF
>TRBV24-1|NA|NA|TRBJ2-1
TGTGCCACCAGTGGCGGGGCCAATGAGCAGTTCTTC
CATSGGANEQFF
>TRBV6-6|NA|NA|TRBJ2-1
TGTGCCAGCAGGCCATCAGGGAATCTGGGCAATGAGCAGTTCTTC
CASRPSGNLGNEQFF
>TRBV29-1|NA|NA|TRBJ2-7
TGCAGCGTTGATGCGGGCACCTCCTACGAGCAGTACTTC
CSVDAGTSYEQYF
>TRBV5-5|TRBD2|NA|TRBJ2-7
TGTGCCAGCAGCCTAGGACTAGTTGGCGAGCAGTACTTC
CASSLGLVGEQYF
>TRBV28|TRBD1|NA|TRBJ2-2
TGTGCCAGCAGTTCCGGACAGGGCATGAGCACCGGGGAGCTGTTTTTT
CASSSGQGMSTGELFF
>TRBV5-1|NA|NA|TRBJ1-4
TGCGCCAGCAGCTTGGTTAAAGAAAAACTGTTTTTT
CASSLVKEKLFF
>TRBV7-6|TRBD1|NA|TRBJ2-7
TGTGCCAGCAGCTTTGGGACAGGGGGCGACGAGCAGTACTTC
CASSFGTGGDEQYF
>TRBV11-2|NA|NA|TRBJ2-1
TGTGCCAGCAGCTTCCCCACGGGAAGAAATGAGCAGTTCTTC
CASSFPTGRNEQFF
>TRBV5-1|TRBD2|NA|TRBJ2-5
TGCGCCAGCAGCTTGGAGGGGACTAGCGGGGGTGGGACCCAGTACTTC
CASSLEGTSGGGTQYF
>TRBV6-5|NA|NA|TRBJ1-1
TGTGCCAGCAGTTACCTCCCAGGGGCCTACACTGAAGCTTTCTTT
CASSYLPGAYTEAFF
>TRBV30|TRBD1|NA|TRBJ1-5
TGTGCCTGGGCGAGGACAGGGCGGGGTCTGCCCCAGCATTTT
CAWARTGRGLPQHF
>TRBV19|NA|NA|TRBJ1-2
TGTGCCAGTAGTATAGACGGAGCTAACTATGGCTACACCTTC
CASSIDGANYGYTF
>TRBV6-1|TRBD1|NA|TRBJ2-3
TGTGCCAGCAGTGAAGCGCTTCAGGGGGCGAGAACAGATACGCAGTATTTT
CASSEALQGARTDTQYF
>TRBV28|NA|NA|TRBJ2-7
TGTGCCAGCAGTCCTCCGACAGATCCCTACGAGCAGTACTTC
CASSPPTDPYEQYF